The clone carrying this TCR beta chain was found once. This sample is drawn from a study of blood T cell repertoires in COVID-19. Recruitment covered about 25 US areas and drew participants whose ages spanned roughly 18 to 100 years. Donors were grouped by their self-reported clinical history. Original methodology: For nucleated cells, counts were estimated from reference gene primer amplification. Repertoires were generated with immunoSEQ multiplex PCR, while TCRdb's copy carries only in-frame clones and drops some. V and J calls and clone size are given by that table; D and trimming were obtained from the DNA. In the table there are 270,000 or so clones, around 89% of which are singletons. V gave up 1 base and J gave up 8 bases, with 17 bases separating them. CDR3 length equals 15 residues. Germline CDR1 is SGHNT and CDR2 is YENEEA.

The TCR sequence derives from a woman aged 40 to 50 with acute COVID-19. The specimen was PBMCs or T cells enriched from blood (not recorded which). The chain employs TRBV11-3 and TRBJ1-2; perhaps TRBD1 as D (5 bases). As DNA, the CDR3 is TGTGCCAGCAGCTTAGGCGGGACCGACAAGACCGGCTACACCTTC. Translation: CASSLGGTDKTGYTF.